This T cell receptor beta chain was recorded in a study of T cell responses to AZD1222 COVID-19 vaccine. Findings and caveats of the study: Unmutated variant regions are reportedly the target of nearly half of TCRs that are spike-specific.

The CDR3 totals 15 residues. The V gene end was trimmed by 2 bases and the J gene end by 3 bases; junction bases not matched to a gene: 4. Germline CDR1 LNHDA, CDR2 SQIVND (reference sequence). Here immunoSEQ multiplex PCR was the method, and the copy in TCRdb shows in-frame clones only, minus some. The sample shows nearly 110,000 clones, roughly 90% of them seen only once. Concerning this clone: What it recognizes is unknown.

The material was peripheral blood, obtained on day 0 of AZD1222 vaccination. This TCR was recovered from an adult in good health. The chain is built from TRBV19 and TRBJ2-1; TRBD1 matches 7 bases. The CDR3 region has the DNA TGTGCCAGTAGTATACAACAGGGGAGCTACAATGAGCAGTTCTTC. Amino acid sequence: CASSIQQGSYNEQFF. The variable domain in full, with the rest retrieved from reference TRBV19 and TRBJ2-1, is DGGITQSPKYLFRKEGQNVTLSCEQNLNHDAMYWYRQDPGQGLRLIYYSQIVNDFQKGDIAEGYSVSREKKESFPLTVTSAQKNPTAFYLCASSIQQGSYNEQFFGPGTRLTVL.